Shown below are 17 T cell receptor beta chains from a single sample sequenced in a study of beta chain features in type 1 diabetes. The whole isolated RNA underwent reverse transcription, so sequencing captured expressed TCRB transcripts. The repertoire was sequenced with immunoSEQ multiplex PCR; TCRdb's copy has only in-frame clones and lacks some. The sample holds about 160,000 clones, roughly 8% seen once. Their specific antigens are unknown. General observations from the study: Moderate yet significant TCRB CDR3 shortening was seen in Type 1 diabetes patients in all four CD4+ subsets.

The material sequenced was central memory CD4+ T cells from blood. The receptors were gathered from a man aged 18 to 35 with type 1 diabetes.

The V call is TRBV27, the J call TRBJ1-1; 9 nucleotides match TRBD1. The ends lost 11 bases at V and 4 bases at J; junction bases unmatched: 8. Germline V gene lookup returns CDR1 MNHEY and CDR2 SMNVEV (reference sequence). This CDR3 has 13 residues. For the CDR3, the DNA is TGTGCCGGCTGGGAGACAGGGGGCACTGAAGCTTTCTTT. The encoded protein is CAGWETGGTEAFF.

Here the CDR3 reads CASSGQDNQPQHF. The CDR3 DNA reads TGTGCCAGCAGCGGACAGGACAATCAGCCCCAGCATTTT. This chain uses TRBV2 with TRBJ1-5; the match to TRBD1 covers 7 bases. CDR3 length equals 13 residues. Per the germline V gene, CDR1 is SNHLY and CDR2 is FYNNEI. J was trimmed by 3 bases and V by 6 bases; bases with no gene match: 2.

This clone was detected many times. The J gene is TRBJ1-5, the V gene TRBV7-2; D is uncertain. Per the germline V gene, CDR1 is SGHTA and CDR2 is FQGNSA. CDR3 length: 13 amino acids. Trimming removed 0 bases at V and 6 bases at J, with 6 bases between. The CDR3 DNA reads as TGTGCCAGCAGCTTAGCGCTAAGTCAGCCCCAGCATTTT. It yields the protein CASSLALSQPQHF.

The chain links TRBV28 to TRBJ2-3, with 8 bases lining up with TRBD2. Losses at the gene ends were 6 bases for V and 2 bases for J; bases not matched to a gene: 4. This CDR3 has 14 residues. CDR1 and CDR2 from the germline V gene are MDHEN and SYDVKM. Here the CDR3 reads CASRRAGDTDTQYF. The CDR3 coding sequence is TGTGCCAGCAGAAGAGCGGGAGACACAGATACGCAGTATTTT.

Only a few counts were recorded for this clone. The chain links TRBV2 to TRBJ2-2, with 10 positions matching TRBD2. The CDR3 totals 15 residues. The V gene's germline CDR1 is SNHLY and CDR2 FYNNEI. J gave up 1 base and V 6 bases, and 2 bases lay outside the gene matches. The CDR3 here is CASSLAGGNTGELFF. The DNA of the CDR3 is TGTGCCAGCAGCTTAGCGGGGGGGAACACCGGGGAGCTGTTTTTT.

The chain recombines TRBV29-1 with TRBJ2-1; D gene unclear. The germline CDR1 and CDR2 sequences are SQVTM and ANQGSEA. The V end lost 4 bases, the J end lost 4 bases, and 8 bases lay between the germline ends. The CDR3 has 12 amino acids. This chain's CDR3 is CSVGTGYNEQFF. The CDR3 DNA reads TGCAGCGTTGGTACGGGTTACAATGAGCAGTTCTTC.

This chain joins TRBV27 and TRBJ2-5, with D perhaps matching TRBD2 (6 bases). The CDR3 length is 13 residues. The V end was cut by 10 bases, the J end by 7 bases, with 19 bases between. CDR1 is MNHEY, CDR2 SMNVEV, per germline (reference sequence). The CDR3 loop is CATTPSRGGTQYF. The DNA of the CDR3 is TGTGCCACTACACCTTCGCGGGGAGGGACCCAGTACTTC.

The chain has TRBV7-2 and TRBJ2-3; possibly TRBD1 for D (5 bases). Trimming left V 5 bases short and J 5 bases short, with 14 bases between. The CDR3 contains 14 residues. Germline-derived CDR1 and CDR2 are SGHTA and FQGNSA. The CDR3 DNA reads TGTGCCAGCAGCGGTCAGGGAATGGGAGATACGCAGTATTTT. This codes for CASSGQGMGDTQYF. The whole variable domain, filled in from reference TRBV7-2 and TRBJ2-3, reads GAGVSQSPSNKVTEKGKDVELRCDPISGHTALYWYRQSLGQGLEFLIYFQGNSAPDKSGLPSDRFSAERTGGSVSTLTIQRTQQEDSAVYLCASSGQGMGDTQYFGPGTRLTVL.

This chain joins TRBV5-1 and TRBJ1-4; 7 bases map to TRBD1. Looked up from germline, CDR1 is SGHRS and CDR2 is YFSETQ. The ends lost 2 bases at V and 8 bases at J; junction bases unmatched: 6. CDR3 length: 14 residues. The CDR3 region is CASSFGQAAEKLFF. The DNA for the CDR3 is TGCGCCAGCAGCTTCGGACAGGCGGCAGAAAAACTGTTTTTT.

This clone was observed a few times. The V and J genes are TRBV7-9 and TRBJ2-2; 9 bases are shared with TRBD1. The V and J ends lost 8 bases and 4 bases, in that order; junction bases with no gene match: 5. This CDR3 is built from 14 residues. Germline assignment: CDR1 SEHNR and CDR2 FQNEAQ (reference sequence). The CDR3 loop reads CASRRTGVTGELFF. The CDR3 DNA reads TGTGCCAGCCGCCGGACAGGGGTCACCGGGGAGCTGTTTTTT. Combining the CDR3 with reference TRBV7-9 and TRBJ2-2 gives the whole variable domain DTGVSQNPRHKITKRGQNVTFRCDPISEHNRLYWYRQTLGQGPEFLTYFQNEAQLEKSRLLSDRFSAERPKGSFSTLEIQRTEQGDSAMYLCASRRTGVTGELFFGEGSRLTVL.

The chain couples TRBV7-2 to TRBJ2-3; 8 bases are a match to TRBD2. Germline V gives CDR1 SGHTA, CDR2 FQGNSA. The CDR3 is 16 amino acids. Germline trimming cut 1 base from V and 7 bases from J; bases unmatched to any gene: 10. CDR3 amino acids: CASSLVAGSNRNTQYF. The CDR3 bases are TGTGCCAGCAGCTTAGTAGCGGGATCAAACAGGAATACGCAGTATTTT.

This clone came up a few times. The CDR3 nucleotides read TGTGCCAGCAGCTTAGCGGCTAGCGGGGGAACAGATACGCAGTATTTT. Amino acids: CASSLAASGGTDTQYF. The gene calls are TRBV11-2 and TRBJ2-3, with TRBD2 identical over 10 bases. There are 16 residues in the CDR3. Trimming at V came to 1 base and at J to 3 bases, leaving 4 bases not matched to a gene. Germline CDR1 is SGHAT and CDR2 is FQNNGV.

In this sample, this clone turned up a few times. The chain couples TRBV5-4 to TRBJ2-1; perhaps TRBD1 as D (6 bases). The CDR3 spans 14 residues. V was trimmed by 2 bases and J by 7 bases, leaving 13 bases between them. In germline, CDR1 is SGHNT, CDR2 YYREEE (reference sequence). CDR3 region: CASSFPIQGNEQFF. CDR3 nucleotides: TGTGCCAGCAGCTTCCCTATACAGGGAAATGAGCAGTTCTTC.

The chain employs TRBV7-9 and TRBJ1-5; 8 bases are a match to TRBD1. The CDR3 is 14 residues long. Unmatched junction bases numbered 7, after V lost 5 bases and J lost 7 bases. The germline CDR1 and CDR2 sequences are SEHNR and FQNEAQ (reference sequence). This CDR3 reads CASSPTGGRQPQHF. The DNA of the CDR3 is TGTGCCAGCAGCCCTACAGGGGGGAGGCAGCCCCAGCATTTT.

The rearrangement links TRBV11-2 to TRBJ2-6, with D maybe TRBD2 (5 bases). Trimming took off 5 bases at V and 2 bases at J, with 10 bases between the two ends. Per germline, CDR1 SGHAT and CDR2 FQNNGV. This CDR3 has 15 residues. The CDR3 is CASSPGAAGANVLTF. The CDR3 DNA is TGTGCCAGCAGCCCTGGAGCGGCTGGGGCCAACGTCCTGACTTTC.

The rearrangement joins TRBV19 to TRBJ2-3; tentatively, D is TRBD1 (6 bases). Germline V gives CDR1 LNHDA, CDR2 SQIVND (reference sequence). Trimming took off 8 bases at V and 3 bases at J, with 15 bases between the two ends. The CDR3 contains 14 residues. The CDR3 region is CASSRTQGTDTQYF. The CDR3, as DNA: TGTGCCAGTTCCCGGACCCAGGGGACAGATACGCAGTATTTT.

The sample holds a few counts of this clone. V gene TRBV28 combines with J gene TRBJ1-1; no clear D. Germline V CDR1 and CDR2: MDHEN, SYDVKM. The CDR3 loop spans 14 amino acids. V dropped 7 bases and J dropped 1 base, with 13 bases sitting between them. Here the CDR3 reads CASNFRHRNTEAFF. The CDR3 coding sequence is TGTGCCAGCAATTTCCGACACCGGAACACTGAAGCTTTCTTT.